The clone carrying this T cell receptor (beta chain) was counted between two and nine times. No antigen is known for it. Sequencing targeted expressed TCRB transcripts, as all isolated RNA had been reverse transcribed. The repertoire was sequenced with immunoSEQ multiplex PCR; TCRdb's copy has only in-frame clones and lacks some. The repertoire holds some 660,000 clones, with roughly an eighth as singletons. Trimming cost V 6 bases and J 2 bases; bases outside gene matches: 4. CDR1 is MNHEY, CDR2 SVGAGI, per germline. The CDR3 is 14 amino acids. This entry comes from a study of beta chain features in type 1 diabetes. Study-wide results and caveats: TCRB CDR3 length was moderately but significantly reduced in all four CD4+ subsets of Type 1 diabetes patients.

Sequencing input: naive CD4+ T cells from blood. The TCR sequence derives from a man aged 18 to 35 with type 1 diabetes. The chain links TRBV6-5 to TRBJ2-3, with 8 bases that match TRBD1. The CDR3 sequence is CASREGQVTDTQYF. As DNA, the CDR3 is TGTGCCAGCAGGGAGGGACAGGTCACAGATACGCAGTATTTT.